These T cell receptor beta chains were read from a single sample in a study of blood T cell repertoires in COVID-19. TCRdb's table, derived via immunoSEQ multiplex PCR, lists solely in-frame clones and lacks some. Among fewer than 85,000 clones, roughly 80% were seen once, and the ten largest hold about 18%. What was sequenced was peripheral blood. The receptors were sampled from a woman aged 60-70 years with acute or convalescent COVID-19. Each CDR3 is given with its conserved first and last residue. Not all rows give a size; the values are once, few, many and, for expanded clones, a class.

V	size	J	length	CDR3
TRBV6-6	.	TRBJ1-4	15	CASSSRGGTNEKLFF
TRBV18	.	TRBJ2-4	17	CASSPAGGAGAKNIQYF
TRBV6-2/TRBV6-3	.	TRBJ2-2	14	CASSGTANTGELFF
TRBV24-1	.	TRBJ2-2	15	CATSGGSVAAGELFF
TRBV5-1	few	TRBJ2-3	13	CASSKGGTDTQYF
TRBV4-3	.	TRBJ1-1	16	CASSQEIGQGSTEAFF
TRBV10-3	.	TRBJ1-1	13	CAIKFSLSTEAFF
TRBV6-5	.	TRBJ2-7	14	CASSFDRDSYEQYF
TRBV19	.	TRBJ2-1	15	CASSMENRAYNEQFF
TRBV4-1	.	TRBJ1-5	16	CASSRTNLGGNQPQHF
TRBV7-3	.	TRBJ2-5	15	CASSSLLGASETQYF
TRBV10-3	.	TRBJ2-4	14	CAISEGGAGNIQYF
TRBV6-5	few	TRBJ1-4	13	CASSYDTQGELFF
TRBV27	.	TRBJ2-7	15	CASRTLGQADYEQYF
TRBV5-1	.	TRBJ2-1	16	CASSLLGQAIYNEQFF
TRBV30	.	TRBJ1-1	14	CAWSPGGLNTEAFF
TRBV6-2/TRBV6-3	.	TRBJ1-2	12	CASSYQGYGYTF
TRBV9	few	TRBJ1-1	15	CASSAQSGPGVLTFF
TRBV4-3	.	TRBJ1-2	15	CASSTDRGANYGYTF
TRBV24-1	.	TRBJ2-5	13	CATSDPRGETQYF
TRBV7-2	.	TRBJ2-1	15	CASSMGQGDGNEQFF
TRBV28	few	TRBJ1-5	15	CASTQKGADGQPQHF
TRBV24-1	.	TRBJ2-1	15	CATGQSGSNYNEQFF
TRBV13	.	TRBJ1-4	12	CASSTRYEKLFF
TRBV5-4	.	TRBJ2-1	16	CASSFTSGNIYNEQFF
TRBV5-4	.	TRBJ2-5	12	CASSLARETQYF
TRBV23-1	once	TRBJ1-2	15	CASSQLVHSLYGYTF
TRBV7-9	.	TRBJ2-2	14	CASSSTVNTGELFF
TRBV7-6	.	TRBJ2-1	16	CASSLDGTRAYNEQFF
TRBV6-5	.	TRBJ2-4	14	CASSYSRGLRIQYF
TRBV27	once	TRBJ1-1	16	CASSRRTGATNTEAFF
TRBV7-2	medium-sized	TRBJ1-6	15	CASSLEGQGSSPLHF
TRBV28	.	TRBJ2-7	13	CASSLPQTYEQYF
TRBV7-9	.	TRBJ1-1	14	CASSLFPTVTEAFF
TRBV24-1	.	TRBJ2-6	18	CATSEVAGADSGANVLTF
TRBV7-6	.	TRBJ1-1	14	CASSQGQVNTEAFF
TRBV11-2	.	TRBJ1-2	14	CASSLDSPNYGYTF
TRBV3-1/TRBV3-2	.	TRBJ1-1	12	CASSLGGTTAFF
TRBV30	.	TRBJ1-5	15	CAWSVFRSSNQPQHF
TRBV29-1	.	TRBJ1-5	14	CSVGAGGGDQPQHF
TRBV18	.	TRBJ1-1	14	CASSPRERDTEAFF
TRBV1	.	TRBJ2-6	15	CTRNQGLAGANVLTF
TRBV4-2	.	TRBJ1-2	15	CASSQGTGSYYGYTF
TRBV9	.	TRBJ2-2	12	CASGGRAGELFF
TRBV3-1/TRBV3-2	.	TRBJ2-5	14	CASSQVRGQETQYF
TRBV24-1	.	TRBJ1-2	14	CATSDDRAAYGYTF
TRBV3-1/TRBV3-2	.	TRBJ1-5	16	CASSQDGQYSNQPQHF
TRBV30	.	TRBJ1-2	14	CAWGDRGQGYGYTF
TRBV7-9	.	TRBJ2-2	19	CASSLAVGAERANTGELFF
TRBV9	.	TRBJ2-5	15	CASSVDGGVRETQYF
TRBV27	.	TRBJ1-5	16	CASSSYKTGVDQPQHF
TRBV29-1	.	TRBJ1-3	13	CSVAAGPGNTIYF
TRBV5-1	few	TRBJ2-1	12	CASSLSGNEQFF
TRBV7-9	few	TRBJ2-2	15	CASRIDSYHSGELFF
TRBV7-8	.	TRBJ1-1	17	CASSLVFIGTGRAEAFF
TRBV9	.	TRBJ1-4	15	CASSVRQGRKEKLFF
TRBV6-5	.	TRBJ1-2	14	CASSYRQANYGYTF